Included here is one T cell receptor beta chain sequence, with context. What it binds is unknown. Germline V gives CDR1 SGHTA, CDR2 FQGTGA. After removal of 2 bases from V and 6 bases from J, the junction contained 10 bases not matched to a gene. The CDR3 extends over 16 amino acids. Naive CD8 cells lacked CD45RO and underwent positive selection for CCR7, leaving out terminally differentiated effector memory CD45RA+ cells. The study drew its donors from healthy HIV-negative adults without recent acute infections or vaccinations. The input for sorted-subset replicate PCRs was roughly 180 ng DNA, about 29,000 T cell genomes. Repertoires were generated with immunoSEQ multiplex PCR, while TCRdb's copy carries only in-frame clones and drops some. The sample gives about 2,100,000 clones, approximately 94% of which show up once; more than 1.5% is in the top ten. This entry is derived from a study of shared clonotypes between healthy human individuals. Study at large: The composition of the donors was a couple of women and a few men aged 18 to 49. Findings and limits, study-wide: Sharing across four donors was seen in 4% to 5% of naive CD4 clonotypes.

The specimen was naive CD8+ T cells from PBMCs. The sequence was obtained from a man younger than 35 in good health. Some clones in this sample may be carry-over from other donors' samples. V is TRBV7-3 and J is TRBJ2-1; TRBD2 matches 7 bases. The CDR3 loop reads CASSLELGGSPNEQFF. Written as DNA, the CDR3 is TGTGCCAGCAGCTTAGAACTAGGCGGGAGTCCCAATGAGCAGTTCTTC.